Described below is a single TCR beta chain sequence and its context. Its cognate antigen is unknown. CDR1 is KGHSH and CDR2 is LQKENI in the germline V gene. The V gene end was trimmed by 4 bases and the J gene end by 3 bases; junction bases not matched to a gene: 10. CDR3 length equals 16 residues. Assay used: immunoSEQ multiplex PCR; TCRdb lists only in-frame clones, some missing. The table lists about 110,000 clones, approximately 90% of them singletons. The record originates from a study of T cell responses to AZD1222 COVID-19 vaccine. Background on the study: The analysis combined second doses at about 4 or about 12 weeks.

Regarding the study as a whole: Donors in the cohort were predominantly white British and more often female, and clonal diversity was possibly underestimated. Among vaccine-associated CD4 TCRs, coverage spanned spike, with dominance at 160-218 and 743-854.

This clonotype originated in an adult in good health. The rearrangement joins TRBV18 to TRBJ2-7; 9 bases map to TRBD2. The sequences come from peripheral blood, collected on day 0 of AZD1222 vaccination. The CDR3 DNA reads TGTGCCAGCTCACAGGAGTTAGCGGGGGCAAGCTACGAGCAGTACTTC. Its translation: CASSQELAGASYEQYF.